These 22 T cell receptor beta chains were all obtained from the same sample, sequenced in a study of T-cell memory formation after mild COVID-19. TCRdb reprocessed the 5' RACE reads with MiXCR, giving one entry per CDR3 protein. The table lists approximately 150,000 distinct CDR3 sequences, roughly 15% of them singletons. The specimen was PBMCs or a T cell subset sorted from them (not recorded which). The origin of the receptors is an adult woman who had mild COVID-19 (a few samples of this study predate the infection). Cell type and time point are not known.

There are a few counts of this clonotype. The chain employs TRBV7-9 and TRBJ1-1, with D possibly TRBD1 on 6 matching bases. Germline values: CDR1 SEHNR, CDR2 FQNEAQ (reference sequence). V was pared by 5 bases and J by 0 bases, with 16 bases between. The CDR3 has 16 amino acids. The CDR3 DNA reads TGTGCCAGCAGCATGATGGACAGAAATTTGAACACTGAAGCTTTCTTT. Its protein product is CASSMMDRNLNTEAFF.

This clonotype was detected only a few times. This chain connects TRBV7-9 to TRBJ2-7, with D unclear. Germline V gene lookup returns CDR1 SEHNR and CDR2 FQNEAQ (reference sequence). The V end lost 4 bases, the J end lost 7 bases, and 23 bases lay between the germline ends. The CDR3 is made up of 16 amino acids. DNA for the CDR3: TGTGCCAGCAGCTCCGATAGGGCTAGGCCGCCTGGGGAGCAGTACTTC. This encodes CASSSDRARPPGEQYF.

This clonotype showed up just a few times. V is TRBV12-3 or TRBV12-4 and J is TRBJ2-3; no definite D call. This CDR3 region has 12 residues. V was trimmed by 3 bases and J by 12 bases, leaving 13 bases between them. The CDR3 here is CASSFGLITQYF. For the CDR3, the DNA is TGTGCCAGCAGTTTCGGGCTGATTACTCAGTATTTT.

The chain joins TRBV7-8 to TRBJ2-2; unclear D gene. The CDR3 runs 13 residues. CDR1 and CDR2 from the germline V gene are SGHVS and FQNEAQ. With 4 bases removed from V and 6 bases from J, the gap between germline ends came to 9 bases. The CDR3 DNA sequence: TGTGCCAGCAGCTCGACGGTTGCCGGGGAGCTGTTTTTT. Its translation: CASSSTVAGELFF.

This clonotype was detected only a few times. The chain couples TRBV7-6 to TRBJ2-7, with TRBD2 matching 7 bases. The CDR3 is 15 amino acids. V trimming: 0 bases; J trimming: 4 bases; junction bases outside the gene matches: 6. Germline lookup yields CDR1 SGHVS and CDR2 FNYEAQ. CDR3 residues: CASSLAAGGRYEQYF. DNA of the CDR3: TGTGCCAGCAGCTTAGCCGCCGGGGGGAGGTACGAGCAGTACTTC. The full variable domain, in which reference TRBV7-6 and TRBJ2-7 provide the parts outside the CDR3, is GAGVSQSPRYKVTKRGQDVALRCDPISGHVSLYWYRQALGQGPEFLTYFNYEAQQDKSGLPNDRFSAERPEGSISTLTIQRTEQRDSAMYRCASSLAAGGRYEQYFGPGTRLTVT.

The V gene is TRBV7-9, the J gene TRBJ2-2, with TRBD2 matching 8 bases. CDR3 length: 16 residues. After removal of 5 bases from V and 6 bases from J, the junction contained 11 bases not matched to a gene. CDR1 SEHNR and CDR2 FQNEAQ come from the germline V gene (reference sequence). The DNA for the CDR3 is TGTGCCAGCAGCGCAAAGCGGGGGTACCCTCCCGGGGAGCTGTTTTTT. Translation gives CASSAKRGYPPGELFF.

The sample holds a few counts of this clonotype. V is TRBV12-3 or TRBV12-4 and J is TRBJ2-1, with D unresolved. V shed 1 base and J shed 0 bases, with 10 bases lying between them. This CDR3 is 16 amino acids long. The CDR3 nucleotides are TGTGCCAGCAGTTTAGAGGCCCGGGTCTCCTACAATGAGCAGTTCTTC. Encoded protein: CASSLEARVSYNEQFF.

This clonotype showed up just a few times. The chain uses TRBV4-3 and TRBJ2-7; maybe TRBD2 (7 bases). V was trimmed by 4 bases and J by 2 bases, leaving 18 bases between them. The CDR3 is 16 residues long. Germline values: CDR1 LGHNA, CDR2 YSLEER. This CDR3 is CASSPSQGGRAYEQYF. In nucleotides, the CDR3 is TGCGCCAGCAGCCCATCCCAAGGGGGGAGGGCCTACGAGCAGTACTTC.

Many counts were recorded for this clonotype. This sequence joins TRBV5-4 and TRBJ1-2; unclear D gene. The germline CDR1 and CDR2 sequences are SGHNT and YYREEE (reference sequence). V lost 0 bases to trimming and J lost 2 bases, with 5 bases between them. This CDR3 comprises 13 residues. The DNA for the CDR3 is TGTGCCAGCAGCTTGGCGAAGAACTATGGCTACACCTTC. Amino acid sequence: CASSLAKNYGYTF.

This clonotype has a handful of counts. The rearrangement joins TRBV18 to TRBJ2-6; D uncertain. Trimming shortened V by 2 bases and J by 4 bases, and 6 bases separated the two germline ends. The CDR3 runs 14 residues. Germline V gene sequence: CDR1 KGHSH, CDR2 LQKENI. CDR3 amino acids: CASSPGIGANVLTF. As DNA, the CDR3 is TGTGCCAGCTCACCAGGGATCGGGGCCAACGTCCTGACTTTC.

V usage is TRBV24-1 and J usage is TRBJ2-2; D assignment may be TRBD1 or TRBD2 (5 bases each). Germline V gene sequence: CDR1 KGHDR, CDR2 SFDVKD. V was shortened by 3 bases and J by 6 bases, with 13 bases between the two germline ends. The CDR3 sequence is 15 residues long. CDR3 loop: CATSDPTGGSGELFF. Written as DNA, the CDR3 is TGTGCCACCAGTGATCCTACAGGAGGCTCCGGGGAGCTGTTTTTT.

The chain carries TRBV3-1 and TRBJ2-6; the D gene is possibly TRBD1 (6 bases). Trimming removed 7 bases from V and 1 base from J, with 11 bases in between. The length of the CDR3 is 15 residues. The germline V gene encodes CDR1 LGHDT and CDR2 YNNKEL (reference sequence). The CDR3 is CASNEGESGANVLTF. The DNA for the CDR3 is TGTGCCAGCAACGAGGGGGAGTCTGGGGCCAACGTCCTGACTTTC.

This chain uses TRBV5-1 with TRBJ2-3; D might be TRBD1 (6 bases). V shed 2 bases and J shed 6 bases, with 7 bases lying between them. This CDR3 comprises 12 residues. From germline, CDR1 is SGHRS and CDR2 YFSETQ. The CDR3: CASSFQGDTQYF. CDR3 in DNA: TGCGCCAGCAGCTTCCAGGGGGATACGCAGTATTTT.

The chain uses TRBV9 and TRBJ2-3; no clear D gene. The CDR3 sequence is 15 residues long. V lost 0 bases to trimming and J lost 0 bases, with 8 bases between them. Germline CDR1 SGDLS, CDR2 YYNGEE. CDR3 sequence reads: CASSVGPASTDTQYF. As DNA, the CDR3 is TGTGCCAGCAGCGTAGGGCCAGCCAGCACAGATACGCAGTATTTT. The variable domain in full, with the rest retrieved from reference TRBV9 and TRBJ2-3, is DSGVTQTPKHLITATGQRVTLRCSPRSGDLSVYWYQQSLDQGLQFLIQYYNGEERAKGNILERFSAQQFPDLHSELNLSSLELGDSALYFCASSVGPASTDTQYFGPGTRLTVL.

The CDR3 sequence: CASSEETGGPGELFF. CDR3 nucleotides: TGTGCCAGCAGTGAGGAGACAGGGGGCCCCGGGGAGCTGTTTTTT. This chain uses TRBV6-1 with TRBJ2-2, with 10 bases that match TRBD1. V gave up 3 bases and J gave up 6 bases; unmatched junction bases: 4. Per germline, CDR1 MNHNS and CDR2 SASEGT. The CDR3 consists of 15 residues.

This clonotype was seen more than once but under ten times. CDR3 amino acids: CASSLGDSMNTEAFF. The CDR3 nucleotides read TGCGCCAGCAGCTTGGGGGACAGCATGAACACTGAAGCTTTCTTT. The J gene is TRBJ1-1, the V gene TRBV5-1, with 7 bases lining up with TRBD1. The CDR3 contains 15 residues. Germline assignment: CDR1 SGHRS and CDR2 YFSETQ. J was trimmed by 0 bases and V by 0 bases; bases with no gene match: 2.

The gene calls are TRBV7-9 and TRBJ2-1, with 13 nucleotides matching TRBD2. This CDR3 is built from 22 residues. With V trimmed by 5 bases and J by 0 bases, 19 bases remained unmatched. Germline values: CDR1 SEHNR, CDR2 FQNEAQ (reference sequence). The chain's CDR3 is CASSPQNRVRLAGGTSYNEQFF. CDR3 coding DNA: TGTGCCAGCAGCCCCCAGAACAGGGTTCGACTAGCGGGGGGAACCTCCTACAATGAGCAGTTCTTC.

The sample holds one count of this clonotype. The chain uses TRBV12-3 or TRBV12-4 and TRBJ2-3, with 7 bases matching TRBD1. This CDR3 has 15 amino acids. Trimming at V came to 5 bases and at J to 3 bases, leaving 8 bases not matched to a gene. The CDR3, as DNA: TGTGCCAGCAGTGCAGGGGGACGGAGGACAGATACGCAGTATTTT. It yields the protein CASSAGGRRTDTQYF.

This clonotype was seen more than once but under ten times. The chain couples TRBV20-1 to TRBJ2-7; maybe TRBD2 (5 bases). Germline assignment: CDR1 DFQATT and CDR2 SNEGSKA (reference sequence). This CDR3 spans 13 amino acids. The V end lost 6 bases, the J end lost 2 bases, and 14 bases lay between the germline ends. The DNA for the CDR3 is TGCAGTGCCGTCCCCGGGGAGCCCTACGAGCAGTACTTC. It codes for CSAVPGEPYEQYF.

This clonotype came up once. One end of the junction varies from germline; a read error may be responsible. This chain connects TRBV14 to TRBJ2-4; 12 nucleotides agree with TRBD1. The CDR3 loop spans 18 amino acids. Per germline, CDR1 SGHDN and CDR2 FVKESK. CDR3 sequence: CASSQGTGGFGAKNIKYF. CDR3 nucleotide sequence: TGTGCCAGCAGCCAGGGGACAGGGGGCTTTGGAGCCAAAAACATTAAGTACTTC.

This clonotype was picked up a small number of times. This chain joins TRBV12-3 or TRBV12-4 and TRBJ2-3; perhaps TRBD2 as D (7 bases). This CDR3 comprises 16 residues. Trimming removed 5 bases from V and 2 bases from J, with 17 bases in between. As DNA, the CDR3 is TGTGCCAGCAGTAATTCCGCGGGGGCTTACACAGATACGCAGTATTTT. Translation gives CASSNSAGAYTDTQYF.

This clonotype was picked up a small number of times. The CDR3 DNA reads TGTGCCAGCACCACATGGGACAGGGGGCTGTACGAGCAGTACTTC. As protein: CASTTWDRGLYEQYF. The V call is TRBV7-9, the J call TRBJ2-7, with 12 bases fitting TRBD1. Germline V gene lookup returns CDR1 SEHNR and CDR2 FQNEAQ (reference sequence). After removal of 7 bases from V and 4 bases from J, the junction contained 8 bases not matched to a gene. The length of the CDR3 is 15 residues.